The 19 T cell receptor beta chains below come from one sample, sequenced in a study of cytomegalovirus exposure and HLA in healthy donors. The PCR used 60 Vbeta and 13 Jbeta primers. Profiled with immunoSEQ multiplex PCR; TCRdb holds only in-frame clones, not every one. The table lists about 220,000 clones, over 75% of them singletons, with 1.5% to 2% in the top ten. The sequencing sample was made of PBMCs. These receptors were obtained from a male donor in good health and CMV-seronegative.

This clone was observed a single time. The CDR3 DNA reads as TGTGCCAGCAGTCCCTCCTATTTGAACACTGAAGCTTTCTTT. The encoded protein is CASSPSYLNTEAFF. The chain employs TRBV28 and TRBJ1-1; no firm D call. The V end lost 5 bases, the J end lost 0 bases, and 10 bases lay between the germline ends. The CDR3 length is 14 residues. Germline loops: CDR1 MDHEN, CDR2 SYDVKM.

This clone was seen only once. V usage is TRBV13 and J usage is TRBJ2-1; tentatively, D is TRBD1 (6 bases). Trimming shortened V by 5 bases and J by 9 bases, and 17 bases separated the two germline ends. CDR3 length: 14 residues. Germline CDR1 and CDR2: PRHDT and FYEKMQ (reference sequence). Written as DNA, the CDR3 is TGTGCCAGCAGCCCATACCAACAGGGCCGTGAGCAGTTCTTC. It is translated as CASSPYQQGREQFF.

This clone was seen just once. The chain uses TRBV7-3 and TRBJ2-1, with D unresolved. The V gene lost 5 bases and the J gene lost 6 bases, with 11 bases spanning the gap. The germline gives CDR1 SGHTA, CDR2 FQGTGA. The CDR3 totals 13 residues. As DNA, the CDR3 is TGTGCCAGCAGCCAGCTTGGCGGCAATGAGCAGTTCTTC. Its translation: CASSQLGGNEQFF.

The genes are TRBV27 and TRBJ2-6, with D possibly matching TRBD2 (5 bases). The CDR3 covers 14 residues. Germline CDR1 reads MNHEY; CDR2 reads SMNVEV (reference sequence). The ends were cut back, 8 bases at V and 0 bases at J, with 8 bases in the middle. This CDR3 is CASLANSGANVLTF. Here the CDR3 DNA reads TGTGCCAGCCTAGCTAACTCTGGGGCCAACGTCCTGACTTTC.

The genes are TRBV9 and TRBJ2-3; D not resolved. CDR1 and CDR2 (germline): SGDLS, YYNGEE. The CDR3 runs to 15 residues. Trimming left V 0 bases short and J 0 bases short, with 8 bases between. The CDR3 reads CASSVGADSTDTQYF. CDR3 in DNA: TGTGCCAGCAGCGTAGGGGCAGATAGCACAGATACGCAGTATTTT.

The J gene is TRBJ2-5, the V gene TRBV30, with a tentative D call TRBD2 (6 bases). V lost 0 bases and J lost 5, with 16 bases in between. This CDR3 is built from 15 residues. Germline values: CDR1 GTSNPN, CDR2 SVGIG (reference sequence). CDR3 sequence reads: CAWSVSGRGSETQYF. CDR3 coding DNA: TGTGCCTGGAGTGTATCAGGACGGGGGAGTGAGACCCAGTACTTC.

The chain couples TRBV7-2 to TRBJ2-7; the D gene is possibly TRBD1 (5 bases). In germline, CDR1 is SGHTA, CDR2 FQGNSA. The CDR3 is made up of 14 amino acids. The germline V and J ends were trimmed by 5 bases and 2 bases, with 13 bases remaining between them. CDR3 DNA sequence: TGTGCCAGCAGCCAAGTCGCAGGGACCTACGAGCAGTACTTC. It yields the protein CASSQVAGTYEQYF.

J is TRBJ1-2 and V is TRBV7-9; 7 bases match TRBD1. V gave up 7 bases and J gave up 4 bases; unmatched junction bases: 3. The V gene's germline CDR1 is SEHNR and CDR2 FQNEAQ (reference sequence). This CDR3 has 12 amino acids. CDR3 region: CASNKGAYGYTF. In DNA, the CDR3 is TGTGCCAGCAACAAGGGGGCCTATGGCTACACCTTC.

The J gene is TRBJ2-7, the V gene TRBV7-6; 8 bases line up with TRBD2. V lost 5 bases to trimming and J lost 5 bases; unmatched junction nucleotides: 5. The germline V gene encodes CDR1 SGHVS and CDR2 FNYEAQ. This CDR3 has 13 amino acids. The CDR3 is CASSRGGRDEQYF. The CDR3 nucleotides read TGTGCCAGCAGCCGGGGGGGCCGAGACGAGCAGTACTTC.

V is TRBV9 and J is TRBJ2-3, with 12 positions matching TRBD2. This CDR3 is 15 amino acids long. V dropped 0 bases and J dropped 5; count of bases not matched to a gene: 1. From germline, CDR1 is SGDLS and CDR2 YYNGEE. CDR3 sequence: CASSVGGLAGDTQYF. For the CDR3, the DNA is TGTGCCAGCAGCGTAGGGGGACTAGCGGGAGATACGCAGTATTTT.

The chain combines TRBV28 with TRBJ2-5, with 7 bases aligning to TRBD2. The V segment lost 7 bases and the J segment 5 bases; nucleotides outside the gene matches: 10. Germline V CDR1 and CDR2: MDHEN, SYDVKM. This CDR3 comprises 14 residues. Here the CDR3 reads CASTGRRGFETQYF. The CDR3 bases are TGTGCCAGCACGGGGAGGCGGGGGTTCGAGACCCAGTACTTC.

Comment on this clone: This same CDR3 is encoded by further DNA sequences in the sample. The DNA for the CDR3 is TGCAGTGCCAGTACAGCCTACGAGCAGTACTTC. It encodes CSASTAYEQYF. The rearrangement uses TRBV20-1 and TRBJ2-7; D remains unclear. The V gene lost 6 bases and the J gene lost 2 bases, with 8 bases spanning the gap. CDR1 is DFQATT and CDR2 is SNEGSKA in the germline V gene (reference sequence). CDR3 length: 11 residues.

V gene TRBV5-1 combines with J gene TRBJ1-3, with D uncertain. CDR1 and CDR2 (germline): SGHRS, YFSETQ. The CDR3 extends over 16 amino acids. The V end was cut by 0 bases, the J end by 0 bases, with 10 bases between. The CDR3 region is CASSLVLADSGNTIYF. Written as DNA, the CDR3 is TGCGCCAGCAGCTTGGTCCTGGCGGACTCTGGAAACACCATATATTTT. Filled out from reference TRBV5-1 and TRBJ1-3, the complete variable domain reads KAGVTQTPRYLIKTRGQQVTLSCSPISGHRSVSWYQQTPGQGLQFLFEYFSETQRNKGNFPGRFSGRQFSNSRSEMNVSTLELGDSALYLCASSLVLADSGNTIYFGEGSWLTVV.

The chain carries TRBV5-1 and TRBJ1-5; tentatively, D is TRBD1 (5 bases). Germline V gene data show CDR1 as SGHRS and CDR2 as YFSETQ. This CDR3 is built from 13 residues. V was trimmed by 4 bases and J by 5 bases, leaving 10 bases between them. Here the CDR3 DNA reads TGCGCCAGCAGCATTGACAGAGATCAGCCCCAGCATTTT. Translating gives CASSIDRDQPQHF.

This clone has only one observation. V usage is TRBV28 and J usage is TRBJ2-7, with D perhaps matching TRBD1 (5 bases). CDR1 and CDR2 from the germline V gene are MDHEN and SYDVKM. V was trimmed by 2 bases and J by 3 bases, leaving 8 bases between them. The length of the CDR3 is 13 residues. In nucleotides, the CDR3 is TGTGCCAGCAGTTTACAGGGATACTACGAGCAGTACTTC. This codes for CASSLQGYYEQYF.

The V and J genes are TRBV5-6 and TRBJ2-7; D not resolved. The germline V gene has CDR1 SGHDT and CDR2 YYEEEE. V was pared by 0 bases and J by 2 bases, with 9 bases between. The CDR3 consists of 14 residues. The CDR3 region is CASSLVVDPYEQYF. CDR3 DNA: TGTGCCAGCAGCTTGGTAGTCGATCCCTACGAGCAGTACTTC. Full variable domain (rest looked up from reference TRBV5-6 and TRBJ2-7): DAGVTQSPTHLIKTRGQQVTLRCSPKSGHDTVSWYQQALGQGPQFIFQYYEEEERQRGNFPDRFSGHQFPNYSSELNVNALLLGDSALYLCASSLVVDPYEQYFGPGTRLTVT.

The rearrangement joins TRBV19 to TRBJ2-4; 10 nucleotides match TRBD2. The CDR3 is made up of 17 amino acids. Germline CDR1 reads LNHDA; CDR2 reads SQIVND (reference sequence). V lost 4 bases, J lost 4 bases, and 10 bases stayed unmatched. For the CDR3, the DNA is TGTGCCAGTAGTAAGGGGCAGGGAGCGGGGGGGAAAAACATTCAGTACTTC. It codes for CASSKGQGAGGKNIQYF.

The V gene is TRBV4-1, the J gene TRBJ1-2, with no clear D. Trimming shortened V by 0 bases and J by 7 bases, and 18 bases separated the two germline ends. The germline V gene encodes CDR1 MGHRA and CDR2 YSYEKL. This CDR3 region has 16 residues. The CDR3 sequence is CASSQDLRGAAAGYTF. Written as DNA, the CDR3 is TGCGCCAGCAGCCAAGACCTCCGGGGAGCCGCGGCTGGCTACACCTTC.

This chain connects TRBV13 to TRBJ2-1; 11 positions agree with TRBD2. Trimming removed 5 bases from V and 3 bases from J; junction bases left unmatched: 3. The CDR3 loop spans 15 amino acids. Germline V gene data show CDR1 as PRHDT and CDR2 as FYEKMQ (reference sequence). CDR3 nucleotides: TGTGCCAGCAGCCGTGGGACTAGCGGCTACAATGAGCAGTTCTTC. It specifies CASSRGTSGYNEQFF.